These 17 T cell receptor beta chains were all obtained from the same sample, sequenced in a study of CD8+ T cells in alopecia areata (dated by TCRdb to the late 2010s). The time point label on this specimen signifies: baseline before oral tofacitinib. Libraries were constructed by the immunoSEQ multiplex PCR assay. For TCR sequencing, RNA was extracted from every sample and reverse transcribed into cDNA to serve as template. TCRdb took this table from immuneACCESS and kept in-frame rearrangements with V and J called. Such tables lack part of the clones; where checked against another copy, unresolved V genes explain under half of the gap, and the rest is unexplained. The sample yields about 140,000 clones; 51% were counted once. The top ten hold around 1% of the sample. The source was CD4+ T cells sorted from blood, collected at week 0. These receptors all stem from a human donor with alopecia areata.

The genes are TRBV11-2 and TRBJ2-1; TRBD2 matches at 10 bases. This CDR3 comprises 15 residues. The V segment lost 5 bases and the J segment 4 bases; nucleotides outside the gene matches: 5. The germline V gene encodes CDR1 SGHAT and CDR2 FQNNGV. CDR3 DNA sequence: TGTGCCAGCAGCCCCAGGACTAGCGGATACAATGAGCAGTTCTTC. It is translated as CASSPRTSGYNEQFF.

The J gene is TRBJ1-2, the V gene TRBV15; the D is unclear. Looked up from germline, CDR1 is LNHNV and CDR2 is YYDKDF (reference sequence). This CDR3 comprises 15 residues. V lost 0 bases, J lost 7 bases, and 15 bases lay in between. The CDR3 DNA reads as TGTGCCACCAGCAGAGAACGTCAGGTTACGCGTGGCTACACCTTC. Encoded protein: CATSRERQVTRGYTF.

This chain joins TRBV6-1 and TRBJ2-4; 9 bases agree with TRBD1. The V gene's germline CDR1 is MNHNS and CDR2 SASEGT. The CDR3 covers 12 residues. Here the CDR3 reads CAGGQGKNIQYF. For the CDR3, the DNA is TGTGCAGGGGGACAGGGCAAAAACATTCAGTACTTC.

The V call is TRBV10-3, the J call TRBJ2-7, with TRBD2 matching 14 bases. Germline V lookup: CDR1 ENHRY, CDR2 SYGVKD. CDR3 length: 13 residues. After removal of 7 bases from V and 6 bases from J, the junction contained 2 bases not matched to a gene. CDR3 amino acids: CAIKGTSGSEQYF. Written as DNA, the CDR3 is TGTGCCATCAAGGGGACTAGCGGGAGCGAGCAGTACTTC.

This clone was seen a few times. CDR3 in DNA: TGTGCCTGGAGTGGCGGTCTAGGCAAGACCGGGGAGCTGTTTTTT. Its translation: CAWSGGLGKTGELFF. V gene TRBV30 combines with J gene TRBJ2-2; D unresolved. The CDR3 extends over 15 amino acids. V dropped 1 base and J dropped 5 bases, with 14 bases sitting between them. Per the germline V gene, CDR1 is GTSNPN and CDR2 is SVGIG (reference sequence).

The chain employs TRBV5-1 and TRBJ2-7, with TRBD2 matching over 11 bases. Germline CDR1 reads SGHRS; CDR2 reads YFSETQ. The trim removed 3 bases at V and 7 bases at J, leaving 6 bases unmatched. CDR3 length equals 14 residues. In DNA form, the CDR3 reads TGCGCCAGCAGCTCCGGGACTAGCGGTTTGGAGCAGTACTTC. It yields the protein CASSSGTSGLEQYF.

In DNA form, the CDR3 reads TGTGCCAGCAGCTTTACCCGGGACACCATATATTTT. Its translation is CASSFTRDTIYF. V and J are TRBV7-6 and TRBJ1-3, with D unclear. CDR1 is SGHVS, CDR2 FNYEAQ, per germline. V lost 3 bases and J 8 bases, leaving 8 bases between the germline ends. This CDR3 region has 12 residues. Using reference TRBV7-6 and TRBJ1-3 for the parts outside the CDR3, the full variable domain is GAGVSQSPRYKVTKRGQDVALRCDPISGHVSLYWYRQALGQGPEFLTYFNYEAQQDKSGLPNDRFSAERPEGSISTLTIQRTEQRDSAMYRCASSFTRDTIYFGEGSWLTVV.

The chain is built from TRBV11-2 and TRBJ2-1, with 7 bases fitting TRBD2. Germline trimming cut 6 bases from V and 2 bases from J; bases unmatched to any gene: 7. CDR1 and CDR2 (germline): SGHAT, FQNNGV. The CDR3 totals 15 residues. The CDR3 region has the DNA TGTGCCAGCAGACCTAGCGGCCTAACCTACAATGAGCAGTTCTTC. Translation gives CASRPSGLTYNEQFF. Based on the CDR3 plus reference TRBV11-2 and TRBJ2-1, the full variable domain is EAGVAQSPRYKIIEKRQSVAFWCNPISGHATLYWYQQILGQGPKLLIQFQNNGVVDDSQLPKDRFSAERLKGVDSTLKIQPAKLEDSAVYLCASRPSGLTYNEQFFGPGTRLTVL.

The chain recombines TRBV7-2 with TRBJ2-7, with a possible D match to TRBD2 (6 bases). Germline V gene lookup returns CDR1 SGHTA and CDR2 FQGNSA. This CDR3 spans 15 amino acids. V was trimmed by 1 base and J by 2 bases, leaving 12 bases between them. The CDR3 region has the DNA TGTGCCAGCAGCTTAGTAACGGGAGTTCCCTACGAGCAGTACTTC. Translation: CASSLVTGVPYEQYF.

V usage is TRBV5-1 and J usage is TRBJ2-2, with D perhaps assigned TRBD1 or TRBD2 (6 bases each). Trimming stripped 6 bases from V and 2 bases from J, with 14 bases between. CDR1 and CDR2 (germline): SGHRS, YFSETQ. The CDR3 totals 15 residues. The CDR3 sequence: CASKVEGGNTGELFF. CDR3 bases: TGCGCCAGCAAGGTTGAGGGGGGCAACACCGGGGAGCTGTTTTTT.

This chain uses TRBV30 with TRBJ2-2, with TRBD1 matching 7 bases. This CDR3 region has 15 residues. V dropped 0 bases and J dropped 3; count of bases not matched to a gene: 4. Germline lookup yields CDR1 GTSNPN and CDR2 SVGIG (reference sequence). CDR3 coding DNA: TGTGCCTGGAGTGTAGGCCAGGGGGACACCGGGGAGCTGTTTTTT. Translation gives CAWSVGQGDTGELFF.

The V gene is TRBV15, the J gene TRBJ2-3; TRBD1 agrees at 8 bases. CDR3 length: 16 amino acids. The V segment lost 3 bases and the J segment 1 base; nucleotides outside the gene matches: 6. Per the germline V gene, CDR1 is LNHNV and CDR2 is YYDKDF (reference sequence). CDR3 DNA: TGTGCCACCAGCAGGAGGGACAGGTGGGGCACAGATACGCAGTATTTT. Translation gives CATSRRDRWGTDTQYF.

The CDR3 protein is CASSFPSGRVTGEYNEQFF. CDR3 in DNA: TGTGCCAGCAGCTTCCCCAGCGGGAGGGTAACGGGAGAATACAATGAGCAGTTCTTC. The chain is built from TRBV7-9 and TRBJ2-1; 10 nucleotides align to TRBD2. Trimming cost V 3 bases and J 4 bases; bases outside gene matches: 15. The CDR3 covers 19 residues. Germline V gene lookup returns CDR1 SEHNR and CDR2 FQNEAQ (reference sequence).

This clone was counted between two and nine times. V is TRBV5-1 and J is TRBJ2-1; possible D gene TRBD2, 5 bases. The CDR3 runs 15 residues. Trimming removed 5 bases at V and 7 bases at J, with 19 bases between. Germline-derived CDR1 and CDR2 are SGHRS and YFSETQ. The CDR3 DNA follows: TGCGCCAGCAGTCCTGGGGAGATATCGGGGAATGAGCAGTTCTTC. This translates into CASSPGEISGNEQFF.

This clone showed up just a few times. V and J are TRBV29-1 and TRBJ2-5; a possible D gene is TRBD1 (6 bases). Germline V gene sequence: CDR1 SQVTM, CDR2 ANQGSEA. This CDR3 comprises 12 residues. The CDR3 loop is CSTTGGQETQYF. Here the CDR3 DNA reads TGCAGTACGACAGGAGGCCAAGAGACCCAGTACTTC.

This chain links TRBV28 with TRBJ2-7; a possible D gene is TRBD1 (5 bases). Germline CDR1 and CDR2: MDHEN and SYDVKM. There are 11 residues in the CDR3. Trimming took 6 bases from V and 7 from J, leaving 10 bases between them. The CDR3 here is CASRGLGEQYF. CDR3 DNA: TGTGCCAGCAGGGGGCTTGGGGAGCAGTACTTC.

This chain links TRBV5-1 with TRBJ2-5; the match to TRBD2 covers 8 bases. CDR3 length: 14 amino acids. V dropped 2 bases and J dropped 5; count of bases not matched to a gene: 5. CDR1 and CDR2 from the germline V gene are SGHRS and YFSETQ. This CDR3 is CASSFSGGEETQYF. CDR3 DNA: TGCGCCAGCAGCTTTTCGGGAGGGGAGGAGACCCAGTACTTC.